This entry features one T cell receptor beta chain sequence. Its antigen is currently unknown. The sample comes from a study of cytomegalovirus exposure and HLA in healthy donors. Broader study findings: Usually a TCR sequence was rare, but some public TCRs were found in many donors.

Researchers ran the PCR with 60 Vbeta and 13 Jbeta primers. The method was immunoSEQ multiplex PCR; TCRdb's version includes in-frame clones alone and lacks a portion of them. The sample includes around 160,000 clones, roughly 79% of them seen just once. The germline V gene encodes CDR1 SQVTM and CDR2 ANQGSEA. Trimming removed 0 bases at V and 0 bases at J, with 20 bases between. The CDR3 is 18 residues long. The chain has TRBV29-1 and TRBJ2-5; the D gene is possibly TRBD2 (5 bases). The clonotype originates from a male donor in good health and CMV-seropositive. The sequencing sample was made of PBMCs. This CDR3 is CSVEDGLVEGLYQETQYF. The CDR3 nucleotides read TGCAGCGTTGAAGACGGGTTGGTGGAAGGACTGTACCAAGAGACCCAGTACTTC.